The 27 T cell receptor beta chains below were found in one sample sequenced in a study of T-cell reconstitution after alpha-beta-depleted transplantation in children (dated by TCRdb to about 2016). The treatment or condition tag for this specimen amounts to: allogeneic hematopoietic cell transplantation with graft depleted of TCRalphabeta T cells and CD19 B cells. Library preparation employed PCR. Sequencing was performed on an Illumina HiSeq 2500. To normalize quantification of the TCRbeta repertoire, the TCR libraries were built with molecular barcoding that relied on unique molecular identifiers. Starting from the raw public reads, TCRdb applied fastp trimming at Q25, assembled clones with MiXCR and retained in-frame beta chains. Each entry is one CDR3 protein sequence, shown with its most common DNA and genes. The sample yields 280,000 or so distinct CDR3 sequences; roughly 12% were counted once. The top ten clonotypes cover about 20% of the sample.

Material: peripheral blood, obtained 180 days after TCRalphabeta/CD19-depleted stem cell transplant. The receptors shown here come from a male patient aged 2 to 10 who had a stem cell transplant for chronic granulomatous disease, so the T cells may come from the graft donor.

This clonotype was detected many times. This chain links TRBV6-5 with TRBJ2-7; TRBD2 is a possible D gene (7 bases). Germline CDR1 is MNHEY and CDR2 is SVGAGI. This CDR3 is built from 14 residues. The ends were cut back, 10 bases at V and 2 bases at J, with 18 bases in the middle. The CDR3: CAMQTQGGPYEQYF. The DNA for the CDR3 is TGTGCCATGCAAACACAGGGAGGGCCCTACGAGCAGTACTTC.

This clonotype was seen more than once but under ten times. The chain recombines TRBV18 with TRBJ2-3, with TRBD1 identical over 9 bases. The trim removed 6 bases at V and 1 base at J, leaving 2 bases unmatched. This CDR3 region has 14 residues. Germline V gives CDR1 KGHSH, CDR2 LQKENI. Written as DNA, the CDR3 is TGTGCCAGCTCGACAGGGGGACGCACAGATACGCAGTATTTT. Residues: CASSTGGRTDTQYF.

This clonotype was counted many times. The chain joins TRBV7-9 to TRBJ2-7; D unresolved. V lost 7 bases to trimming and J lost 0 bases, with 13 bases between them. CDR1 and CDR2 (germline): SEHNR, FQNEAQ (reference sequence). The CDR3 runs 14 residues. DNA for the CDR3: TGTGCCAGCACCCCATTGCGGTCCTCCTACGAGCAGTACTTC. Its protein is CASTPLRSSYEQYF.

The sample holds many counts of this clonotype. The CDR3 DNA sequence: TGTGCCACCAGTGATTCGGACAGGGGCGAGCAGTACTTC. This sequence encodes CATSDSDRGEQYF. This chain joins TRBV24-1 and TRBJ2-7; TRBD1 agrees at 9 bases. There are 13 residues in the CDR3. Germline V gives CDR1 KGHDR, CDR2 SFDVKD. Trimming took 2 bases from V and 6 from J; bases not matched to a gene: 1.

The sample holds a few counts of this clonotype. The chain carries TRBV20-1 and TRBJ2-7, with 10 bases fitting TRBD1. Germline CDR1 DFQATT, CDR2 SNEGSKA (reference sequence). With 2 bases clipped from V and 5 bases from J, the junction kept 6 bases outside the gene matches. The CDR3 contains 14 residues. CDR3 region: CSARRGTGVHEQYF. The CDR3, as DNA: TGCAGTGCTAGACGGGGGACAGGGGTCCACGAGCAGTACTTC.

In this sample, this clonotype turned up many times. The rearrangement uses TRBV7-2 and TRBJ2-5; D gene ambiguous. Trimming pared 3 bases from V and 7 bases from J, leaving 12 bases between. The germline V gene encodes CDR1 SGHTA and CDR2 FQGNSA. The CDR3 is 13 residues long. The CDR3 DNA reads TGTGCCAGCAGCTTCGAAGGGTGGGGGACCCAGTACTTC. Translated: CASSFEGWGTQYF.

This clonotype came up many times. V usage is TRBV7-3 and J usage is TRBJ2-2; D unresolved. Trimming took 1 base from V and 3 from J, leaving 12 bases between them. This CDR3 region has 16 residues. CDR1 SGHTA and CDR2 FQGTGA come from the germline V gene. The CDR3 region is CASSLKAPRYTGELFF. The CDR3 DNA reads as TGTGCCAGCAGCTTAAAGGCCCCTAGGTACACCGGGGAGCTGTTTTTT. Full variable domain (missing parts from reference TRBV7-3 and TRBJ2-2): GAGVSQTPSNKVTEKGKYVELRCDPISGHTALYWYRQSLGQGPEFLIYFQGTGAADDSGLPNDRFFAVRPEGSVSTLKIQRTERGDSAVYLCASSLKAPRYTGELFFGEGSRLTVL.

This sequence joins TRBV5-4 and TRBJ1-2; the D gene is possibly TRBD1 (6 bases). Germline CDR1 and CDR2: SGHNT and YYREEE (reference sequence). The CDR3 has 16 residues. Trimming shortened V by 0 bases and J by 5 bases, and 17 bases separated the two germline ends. For the CDR3, the DNA is TGTGCCAGCAGCTTGGAGGTAACAGGGTCCTGGTATGGCTACACCTTC. As protein: CASSLEVTGSWYGYTF.

This clonotype was picked up many times. The chain links TRBV5-5 to TRBJ2-2, with TRBD1 identical over 7 bases. The germline gives CDR1 SGHKS, CDR2 YYEKEE (reference sequence). The CDR3 is 14 amino acids. The J segment lost 6 bases and the V segment lost 0 bases, leaving 2 bases of the junction unmatched. CDR3 coding DNA: TGTGCCAGCAGCTTGGGAACAGGGGCCGGGGAGCTGTTTTTT. It yields the protein CASSLGTGAGELFF.

This clonotype has a count of ten or more. This chain joins TRBV29-1 and TRBJ1-1; D gene unclear. The CDR3 totals 12 residues. V lost 3 bases to trimming and J lost 1 base, with 6 bases between them. CDR1 is SQVTM and CDR2 is ANQGSEA in the germline V gene. CDR3 DNA: TGCAGCGTTGAGGCAGGGAACACTGAAGCTTTCTTT. Protein product: CSVEAGNTEAFF.

In its sample, this clonotype was seen many times. V gene TRBV20-1 combines with J gene TRBJ2-1; 8 nucleotides match TRBD2. The CDR3 has 14 amino acids. Trimming at V came to 6 bases and at J to 7 bases, leaving 11 bases not matched to a gene. CDR1 and CDR2 (germline): DFQATT, SNEGSKA (reference sequence). CDR3 residues: CSAPGLGTGNEQFF. CDR3 nucleotides: TGCAGTGCCCCGGGACTAGGGACGGGAAATGAGCAGTTCTTC.

This clonotype was seen at least ten times. It is unclear where the CDR3 begins or ends on the DNA, so no DNA is shown, and the CDR3 is as TCRdb lists it. V usage is TRBV27 and J usage is TRBJ1-2. 13 amino acids form the CDR3, both terminal residues included. Germline V gene lookup returns CDR1 MNHEY and CDR2 SMNVEV (reference sequence). CDR3 amino acids: CASSPVGAGSRTF.

Many counts were recorded for this clonotype. J is TRBJ2-1 and V is TRBV29-1, with 7 bases that match TRBD1. The CDR3 sequence is 12 residues long. J lost 6 bases, V lost 4 bases, and 3 bases had no gene match. Per the germline V gene, CDR1 is SQVTM and CDR2 is ANQGSEA. The CDR3: CSVGNRGNEQFF. The CDR3 region has the DNA TGCAGCGTTGGGAACAGGGGCAATGAGCAGTTCTTC.

To note about this clonotype: An end of the junction does not agree with germline; a read error may underlie this. J is TRBJ2-4 and V is TRBV20-1; 9 bases align to TRBD1. Germline values: CDR1 DFQATT, CDR2 SNEGSKA (reference sequence). This CDR3 contains 18 residues. CDR3 DNA: TGCTGTGCTAGAGATTGGAGCGGACAGGGGTCCCCCAAAAACATTCAGTACTTC. It specifies CCARDWSGQGSPKNIQYF.

Ten or more counts support this clonotype. The rearrangement joins TRBV5-1 to TRBJ2-3; TRBD1 matches 7 bases. The CDR3 has 15 amino acids. Germline V gene sequence: CDR1 SGHRS, CDR2 YFSETQ. J gave up 0 bases and V 2 bases, and 3 bases lay outside the gene matches. The CDR3 DNA sequence: TGCGCCAGCAGCTTAGGGACAGCGAGCACAGATACGCAGTATTTT. Translation: CASSLGTASTDTQYF.

As for this clonotype: At one end, the junction sequence differs from germline, possibly due to a read error. This rearrangement joins TRBV18 to TRBJ2-1, with D unresolved. CDR3 length: 12 amino acids. Looked up from germline, CDR1 is KGHSH and CDR2 is LQKENI. The CDR3 nucleotides are TGTGCCAGCTCACCAAGAAACAATGAGCATTTCTTC. Translated, it gives CASSPRNNEHFF.

The J gene is TRBJ2-7, the V gene TRBV7-2; 11 bases are shared with TRBD2. Trimming removed 5 bases from V and 1 base from J; junction bases left unmatched: 4. The germline V gene has CDR1 SGHTA and CDR2 FQGNSA. This CDR3 region has 15 residues. The CDR3 DNA reads TGTGCCAGCAGCAGTAGCGGGAGGGATTCCTACGAGCAGTACTTC. Translated, it gives CASSSSGRDSYEQYF.

This clonotype was picked up many times. This sequence joins TRBV5-1 and TRBJ2-7; 11 nucleotides line up with TRBD1. The CDR3 contains 16 residues. Trimming removed 1 base from V and 0 bases from J; junction bases left unmatched: 3. Germline-derived CDR1 and CDR2 are SGHRS and YFSETQ. The CDR3 region is CASSLRGQGGSYEQYF. The DNA of the CDR3 is TGCGCCAGCAGCTTGAGGGGACAGGGGGGCTCCTACGAGCAGTACTTC.

Points on this clonotype: A much larger clone is a single base away; this may be a read error. The chain is built from TRBV12-3 or TRBV12-4 and TRBJ1-5, with TRBD1 as a possible D gene (6 bases). The CDR3 consists of 18 residues. The CDR3 loop reads CASSLGGGGALRNQPPHF. The CDR3 region has the DNA TGTGCCAGCAGTTTAGGTGGTGGGGGGGCCCTCCGTAATCAGCCCCCGCATTTT.

Concerning this clonotype itself: This may stem from a read error, because a much larger clone lies one nucleotide away. The V call is TRBV27, the J call TRBJ2-5, with 8 nucleotides matching TRBD1. Germline V CDR1 and CDR2: MNHEY, SMNVEV (reference sequence). The CDR3 totals 14 residues. The V gene end was trimmed by 5 bases and the J gene end by 5 bases; junction bases not matched to a gene: 7. Here the CDR3 DNA reads TGTGCCAGCAGTCCTTCAGGGGGCATGGAGACCCAGTACTTC. The encoded protein is CASSPSGGMETQYF.

This clonotype has at least ten counts. In DNA, the CDR3 is TGCGCCAGCAGCCAAGATTGGGTGGAAGCAACGGGGGAAAAACTGTTTTTT. This gives the protein CASSQDWVEATGEKLFF. The chain is built from TRBV4-1 and TRBJ1-4; no clear D. V dropped 0 bases and J dropped 8 bases, with 19 bases sitting between them. The CDR3 sequence is 17 residues long. Germline CDR1 MGHRA, CDR2 YSYEKL.

The table lists this clonotype with many counts. V and J are TRBV12-3 or TRBV12-4 and TRBJ2-7, with no clear D. Deletions cut 5 bases from V and 7 bases from J, with 24 bases between. CDR3 size: 16 residues. This CDR3 is CASSPLMAKPLREQYF. The CDR3 nucleotides are TGTGCCAGCAGTCCCCTCATGGCCAAGCCTCTAAGGGAGCAGTACTTC.

For this clonotype: This may stem from a read error, because a much larger clone lies one nucleotide away. The chain has TRBV6-5 and TRBJ2-2, with 7 bases identical to TRBD1. Germline CDR1 is MNHEY and CDR2 is SVGAGI. The V gene end was trimmed by 0 bases and the J gene end by 9 bases; junction bases not matched to a gene: 7. CDR3 size: 15 residues. The CDR3 bases are TGTGCCAGCAGTTACTCGAGGGGGCTGACCTGGGAGCTGTTTTTT. Its translation is CASSYSRGLTWELFF.

This clonotype was recorded many times. This chain joins TRBV7-3 and TRBJ1-1; a possible D gene is TRBD1 (6 bases). This CDR3 comprises 15 residues. V was clipped by 3 bases and J by 4 bases, with 15 bases between them. Germline CDR1 and CDR2: SGHTA and FQGTGA. CDR3 sequence (DNA): TGTGCCAGCAGCTTCCGGGGGCTGCCCGGCACTGAAGCTTTCTTT. Protein product: CASSFRGLPGTEAFF.

The V call is TRBV5-1, the J call TRBJ2-7, with no clear D. V lost 0 bases to trimming and J lost 6 bases, with 7 bases between them. The CDR3 has 12 amino acids. The germline gives CDR1 SGHRS, CDR2 YFSETQ. The CDR3 reads CASSLVGSEQYF. CDR3 sequence (DNA): TGCGCCAGCAGCTTGGTAGGTAGCGAGCAGTACTTC.

The rearrangement joins TRBV19 to TRBJ2-1, with unresolved D. V was pared by 5 bases and J by 0 bases, with 14 bases between. The CDR3 contains 16 residues. The germline gives CDR1 LNHDA, CDR2 SQIVND (reference sequence). CDR3 DNA: TGTGCCAGTAGTTTTATTTGGCCGACCTCCTACAATGAGCAGTTCTTC. As protein: CASSFIWPTSYNEQFF.

This clonotype was observed many times. V and J are TRBV28 and TRBJ1-2; 8 positions agree with TRBD1. Germline V gene data show CDR1 as MDHEN and CDR2 as SYDVKM. The CDR3 runs to 15 residues. With V trimmed by 3 bases and J by 5 bases, 8 bases remained unmatched. The CDR3 DNA is TGTGCCAGCAGTTTCGGGGACAGGCAGTTTTATGGCTACACCTTC. It codes for CASSFGDRQFYGYTF.